The source of this TCR beta chain is a study of CD8+CD57+ T cells in acquired aplastic anemia (dated by TCRdb to about 2018). About the study as a whole: DNA extracted from sorted CD4+ and CD8+ cells had a mean of roughly 3.4 ug, with a range of roughly 0.2 to 30 ug. A CD8+CD57+ expansion meant a frequency higher than the mean frequency seen in healthy subjects.

Sequences SNHLY (CDR1) and FYNNEI (CDR2) are obtained from the germline V gene. The CDR3 contains 13 residues, cysteine and phenylalanine counted. The only DNA kept is the CDR3, 39 bases in frame from the first base. The V and J ends are trimmed by 4 bases and 2 bases, leaving 7 bases between them. Profiling of TCR beta VDJ combinations and CDR3 sequences used genomic DNA as the template. TCR repertoire sequencing was run on an Illumina HiSeq 2000. In the source study's methods: Repertoire assessment relied on Simpson's diversity index, CDR3 size and DJ length profiles, and TRBV/TRBJ rearrangement plots. The most abundant DNA sequence in the deep sequencing data was defined as the immunodominant clone. CDR3 amino acid sequences were checked for sharing between subjects and were compared against published repertoires and the VDJdb database. Using fastp at Q25 and MiXCR, TCRdb reprocessed the public reads and kept productive beta chains. Here each entry gathers all rows of one CDR3 protein and keeps the most common genes and DNA. TCRdb, not the original authors, processed these V and J calls. The sample table lists over 150,000 distinct CDR3 sequences, around 60% of them with a count of one. The biggest ten clones account for 40% to 50% of the sample.

What the work shows at the level of the full study, not this receptor alone: No significant difference in CD8+ Simpson's diversity was found between patients and healthy controls (P=0.060). Roughly 30 CD8+ CDR3 sequences were found to be shared between patients and controls, but these sequences appeared to be highly expressed in patients and within the immunodominant clones of the patients.

Patients chosen for sequencing had shown expansion of CD8+CD57+ cells by flow cytometry. Every patient had severe acquired aplastic anemia, diagnosed using the International Study of Aplastic Anemia and Agranulocytosis and Camitta criteria. Patients had received no therapy at the time of blood sampling. In the study, sorted CD4+ and CD8+ blood T cells from patients with severe aplastic anemia and from healthy subjects underwent deep sequencing of TCR repertoires. Patients were enrolled in the USA under clinicaltrials.gov protocols 00001620, 01623167, 00001397, 00071045, 00081523 and 00961064. Ficoll-Paque density gradient centrifugation was used to isolate peripheral blood mononuclear cells. Before DNA extraction, CD4+ and CD8+ T cells were sorted with FACS or magnetic beads. About this clonotype itself: Its antigen is not yet known. Per-base qualities were not stored, and no clone one base away is much larger.

The sequenced sample was sorted CD4+, CD8+, or CD8+CD57+ T cells (not recorded which) from PBMCs. The sequence came from a human donor with aplastic anemia. The rearrangement combines TRBV2 with TRBJ2-3; no D segment can be confidently identified. The DNA reads TGTGCCAGCAGTGCCGAGTCCACAGATACGCAGTATTTT. Its translation is CASSAESTDTQYF.